The clone carrying this TCR beta chain was seen a handful of times. Its cognate antigen is unknown. The data derive from a study of cytomegalovirus exposure and HLA in healthy donors. Study-wide results and limits: Accurate predictions that matched the HLA-A and HLA-B alleles of most subjects were reportedly made from TCR beta sequences.

V gave up 10 bases and J gave up 0 bases, with 22 bases separating them. CDR3 length: 17 residues. The germline V gene has CDR1 MGHDK and CDR2 SYGVNS. The primer mix had 60 Vbeta and 13 Jbeta primers. Profiling relied on immunoSEQ multiplex PCR, and the TCRdb table lists in-frame clones only, not all of them. Here the sample spans about 120,000 clones, more than 60% being singletons. Input material: PBMCs. The chain couples TRBV25-1 to TRBJ1-5; tentatively, D is TRBD1 (6 bases). The source is a woman aged 40-49 years in good health and CMV-seropositive. CDR3 sequence reads: CATTYRALLFSNQPQHF. CDR3 DNA: TGTGCCACCACCTACAGGGCTTTACTTTTTAGCAATCAGCCCCAGCATTTT.